The 26 T cell receptor beta chains below were found in one sample sequenced in a study of blood T cell repertoires in COVID-19. Some clones are missing from TCRdb's copy, which holds only in-frame ones; the method was immunoSEQ multiplex PCR. Of about 80,000 clones detected, more than 75% appear once; the ten largest clones hold 27%. Sequencing input: peripheral blood. Receptors originate from a human donor in a cohort sampled during active COVID-19.

The chain joins TRBV2 to TRBJ1-3; D unclear. V lost 6 bases to trimming and J lost 4 bases, with 13 bases between them. CDR1 is SNHLY, CDR2 FYNNEI, per germline. The CDR3 sequence is 14 residues long. The CDR3 DNA reads TGTGCCAGCAGAGCTGGGTCGGGAGGAAACACCATATATTTT. It translates to CASRAGSGGNTIYF.

This rearrangement joins TRBV28 to TRBJ1-6; D gene ambiguous. This CDR3 contains 14 residues. Germline CDR1 MDHEN, CDR2 SYDVKM. The V gene lost 5 bases and the J gene lost 8 bases, with 13 bases spanning the gap. The CDR3 is CASSQRTSYSPLHF. CDR3 DNA: TGTGCCAGCAGTCAACGGACTTCGTATTCACCCCTCCACTTT.

The rearrangement joins TRBV5-1 to TRBJ1-2; the match to TRBD1 covers 7 bases. CDR1 and CDR2 (germline): SGHRS, YFSETQ. Losses at the gene ends were 4 bases for V and 7 bases for J; bases not matched to a gene: 16. The CDR3 totals 16 residues. DNA of the CDR3: TGCGCCAGCAGCCAGGCAGACAGGGTCGGATGGAGTGGCTACACCTTC. Its translation: CASSQADRVGWSGYTF. The full variable domain, completed using reference TRBV5-1 and TRBJ1-2, is KAGVTQTPRYLIKTRGQQVTLSCSPISGHRSVSWYQQTPGQGLQFLFEYFSETQRNKGNFPGRFSGRQFSNSRSEMNVSTLELGDSALYLCASSQADRVGWSGYTFGSGTRLTVV.

The chain has TRBV19 and TRBJ2-2, with D possibly being TRBD2 (6 bases). V dropped 3 bases and J dropped 5 bases, with 13 bases sitting between them. CDR1 and CDR2 from the germline V gene are LNHDA and SQIVND (reference sequence). The CDR3 extends over 15 amino acids. In DNA form, the CDR3 reads TGTGCCAGTAGTATGTCGCGGGCGGGGACCGGGGAGCTGTTTTTT. Protein sequence: CASSMSRAGTGELFF. Looking up the rest from reference TRBV19 and TRBJ2-2 gives the full variable domain: DGGITQSPKYLFRKEGQNVTLSCEQNLNHDAMYWYRQDPGQGLRLIYYSQIVNDFQKGDIAEGYSVSREKKESFPLTVTSAQKNPTAFYLCASSMSRAGTGELFFGEGSRLTVL.

The chain joins TRBV15 to TRBJ2-3, with a weak D call TRBD2 (7 bases). The CDR3 runs to 16 residues. From germline, CDR1 is LNHNV and CDR2 YYDKDF (reference sequence). The V end was cut by 1 base, the J end by 2 bases, with 13 bases between. This CDR3 is CATSRGEGGNTDTQYF. CDR3 coding DNA: TGTGCCACCAGCAGAGGGGAGGGGGGAAACACAGATACGCAGTATTTT.

The rearrangement joins TRBV3-1 (or the pseudogene TRBV3-2) to TRBJ1-1; D gene unclear. The CDR3 spans 12 residues. CDR1 and CDR2 (germline): LGHDT, YNNKEL (reference sequence). V lost 4 bases, J lost 7 bases, and 10 bases lay in between. Here the CDR3 DNA reads TGTGCCAGCAGCCTGGAGGGCATTGAAGCTTTCTTT. Residues: CASSLEGIEAFF.

The chain employs TRBV4-1 and TRBJ2-1; 11 bases match TRBD2. The V gene end was trimmed by 6 bases and the J gene end by 4 bases; junction bases not matched to a gene: 11. The CDR3 is made up of 17 amino acids. Germline-derived CDR1 and CDR2 are MGHRA and YSYEKL. Written as DNA, the CDR3 is TGCGCCAGCAGGGGACGACGGGGACTAGCGGATTACAATGAGCAGTTCTTC. Residues: CASRGRRGLADYNEQFF.

The chain joins TRBV28 to TRBJ2-3, with 7 bases fitting TRBD2. Losses at the gene ends were 7 bases for V and 2 bases for J; bases not matched to a gene: 6. The CDR3 contains 14 residues. Per the germline V gene, CDR1 is MDHEN and CDR2 is SYDVKM. CDR3 residues: CASTDGGITDTQYF. CDR3 bases: TGTGCCAGCACCGACGGGGGGATCACAGATACGCAGTATTTT.

The chain couples TRBV2 to TRBJ1-5; 9 positions agree with TRBD1. CDR3 length: 15 residues. V shed 4 bases and J 5 bases; nucleotides not matched to a gene: 6. Looked up from germline, CDR1 is SNHLY and CDR2 is FYNNEI. The CDR3: CASSASQGADQPQHF. In DNA, the CDR3 is TGTGCCAGCAGTGCCTCACAGGGGGCGGATCAGCCCCAGCATTTT. The full variable domain, with the rest looked up from reference TRBV2 and TRBJ1-5, is EPEVTQTPSHQVTQMGQEVILRCVPISNHLYFYWYRQILGQKVEFLVSFYNNEISEKSEIFDDQFSVERPDGSNFTLKIRSTKLEDSAMYFCASSASQGADQPQHFGDGTRLSIL.

This chain joins TRBV30 and TRBJ1-3; TRBD1 agrees at 7 bases. Germline CDR1 reads GTSNPN; CDR2 reads SVGIG (reference sequence). The CDR3 contains 16 residues. V lost 2 bases, J lost 2 bases, and 9 bases stayed unmatched. In DNA, the CDR3 is TGTGCCTGGAGTCTCGGGTCCGGGACAGCTGGAAACACCATATATTTT. Its translation is CAWSLGSGTAGNTIYF.

CDR3 amino acids: CASSARALWETQYF. The CDR3 DNA reads as TGTGCCAGCAGTGCGCGAGCCCTCTGGGAGACCCAGTACTTC. V and J are TRBV2 and TRBJ2-5; the D is unclear. CDR1 is SNHLY and CDR2 is FYNNEI in the germline V gene. The CDR3 loop spans 14 amino acids. Trimming shortened V by 4 bases and J by 5 bases, and 14 bases separated the two germline ends.

The V and J genes are TRBV7-3 and TRBJ2-1, with 9 nucleotides matching TRBD1. The length of the CDR3 is 15 residues. The J segment lost 5 bases and the V segment lost 4 bases, leaving 6 bases of the junction unmatched. Germline values: CDR1 SGHTA, CDR2 FQGTGA. CDR3 region: CASSYRDRADNEQFF. Here the CDR3 DNA reads TGTGCCAGCAGCTACCGGGACAGGGCCGACAATGAGCAGTTCTTC.

This chain links TRBV2 with TRBJ2-1; 15 bases match TRBD2. Looked up from germline, CDR1 is SNHLY and CDR2 is FYNNEI. This CDR3 is 15 amino acids long. V trimming: 4 bases; J trimming: 9 bases; junction bases outside the gene matches: 4. CDR3 nucleotide sequence: TGTGCCAGCAGTGGGCAGGGACTAGCGGGGGGTGAGCAGTTCTTC. Its translation: CASSGQGLAGGEQFF. Looking up the rest from reference TRBV2 and TRBJ2-1 gives the full variable domain: EPEVTQTPSHQVTQMGQEVILRCVPISNHLYFYWYRQILGQKVEFLVSFYNNEISEKSEIFDDQFSVERPDGSNFTLKIRSTKLEDSAMYFCASSGQGLAGGEQFFGPGTRLTVL.

By frequency in the sample, this clone is medium-sized. The chain is built from TRBV29-1 and TRBJ1-2, with D possibly matching TRBD1 (5 bases). Germline V gene lookup returns CDR1 SQVTM and CDR2 ANQGSEA. The CDR3 extends over 9 amino acids. CDR3 residues: CRQVYGYTF. In nucleotides, the CDR3 is TGCAGACAGGTCTATGGCTACACCTTC.

V usage is TRBV24-1 and J usage is TRBJ2-7, with D maybe TRBD2 (6 bases). V lost 2 bases to trimming and J lost 0 bases, with 10 bases between them. CDR3 length: 15 residues. The germline V gene encodes CDR1 KGHDR and CDR2 SFDVKD. The CDR3 spells CATSDSGDGSYEQYF. CDR3 DNA sequence: TGTGCCACCAGTGATTCGGGGGACGGCTCCTACGAGCAGTACTTC.

The J gene is TRBJ2-2, the V gene TRBV4-1; D possibly corresponds to TRBD2 (5 bases). The CDR3 totals 16 residues. V lost 4 bases and J 6 bases, leaving 18 bases between the germline ends. Germline loops: CDR1 MGHRA, CDR2 YSYEKL. The CDR3 DNA follows: TGCGCCAGCAGCCGCAGGATCGGGGTCGGCCCCGGGGAGCTGTTTTTT. This encodes CASSRRIGVGPGELFF.

The gene calls are TRBV7-2 and TRBJ1-3, with 7 positions matching TRBD1. CDR3 length equals 12 residues. V shed 5 bases and J 8 bases; nucleotides not matched to a gene: 3. The V gene's germline CDR1 is SGHTA and CDR2 FQGNSA. CDR3: CASSLTGHTIYF. The CDR3 nucleotides read TGTGCCAGCAGCCTGACAGGGCACACCATATATTTT.

J is TRBJ2-7 and V is TRBV27, with TRBD1 matching 9 bases. This CDR3 spans 16 amino acids. Germline V gene sequence: CDR1 MNHEY, CDR2 SMNVEV (reference sequence). Trimming cost V 3 bases and J 5 bases; bases outside gene matches: 11. CDR3 sequence: CASSFLTGTGFDEQYF. The CDR3 DNA follows: TGTGCCAGCAGTTTTTTAACCGGGACAGGGTTCGACGAGCAGTACTTC.

J is TRBJ2-3 and V is TRBV5-1; 9 nucleotides line up with TRBD1. CDR3 length equals 16 residues. The germline V gene encodes CDR1 SGHRS and CDR2 YFSETQ. The junction had 7 bases not matched to a gene; V was cut back by 4 bases and J by 1 base. CDR3 sequence: CASSPPTGGGTDTQYF. CDR3 bases: TGCGCCAGCAGCCCACCAACAGGGGGCGGCACAGATACGCAGTATTTT.

The chain is built from TRBV2 and TRBJ1-3, with D possibly matching TRBD1 (5 bases). V was shortened by 6 bases and J by 3 bases, with 12 bases between the two germline ends. CDR1 is SNHLY and CDR2 is FYNNEI in the germline V gene. CDR3 size: 14 residues. In nucleotides, the CDR3 is TGTGCCAGCAGAGGACATCGACGTGGAAACACCATATATTTT. Protein product: CASRGHRRGNTIYF.

The chain employs TRBV19 and TRBJ2-2; 7 bases are shared with TRBD1. Germline V gives CDR1 LNHDA, CDR2 SQIVND (reference sequence). The CDR3 extends over 14 amino acids. V was pared by 10 bases and J by 1 base, with 6 bases of the junction left unmatched. The CDR3 sequence: CATCDRVNTGELFF. The CDR3 DNA sequence: TGTGCCACTTGTGACAGGGTGAACACCGGGGAGCTGTTTTTT.

The CDR3 DNA is TGTGCCAGCAGTGAAGCCAACATGGGGGGGCCCAGAGCTTTCTTT. It codes for CASSEANMGGPRAFF. This sequence joins TRBV6-1 and TRBJ1-1, with D possibly being TRBD1 (6 bases). The V gene's germline CDR1 is MNHNS and CDR2 SASEGT. V gave up 0 bases and J gave up 10 bases, with 18 bases separating them. The CDR3 is 15 residues long.

The CDR3 region has the DNA TGCGCCAGCAGCCAAAACATGAACACTGAAGCTTTCTTT. Protein sequence: CASSQNMNTEAFF. V gene TRBV4-1 combines with J gene TRBJ1-1; D is undetermined. Germline assignment: CDR1 MGHRA and CDR2 YSYEKL. CDR3 length: 13 residues. The ends were cut back, 2 bases at V and 0 bases at J, with 4 bases in the middle.

The chain couples TRBV4-1 to TRBJ2-3; D is unresolved. This CDR3 comprises 14 residues. Germline-derived CDR1 and CDR2 are MGHRA and YSYEKL. The ends were cut back, 5 bases at V and 6 bases at J, with 15 bases in the middle. The CDR3, as DNA: TGCGCCAGCAGCATCAAACTCCCGATGGATACGCAGTATTTT. It specifies CASSIKLPMDTQYF.

This sequence joins TRBV21-1 and TRBJ2-7; the D call of TRBD1 is as the table states it, not checked on the DNA. TRBV21-1 is marked as a pseudogene. The CDR3 covers 13 residues. The CDR3 loop reads CASSNGDTYEQYF. The DNA of the CDR3 is TGTGCCAGCAGCAATGGGGACACCTACGAGCAGTACTTC.

This clone came up a few times. The chain recombines TRBV5-4 with TRBJ2-3; 8 bases align to TRBD2. Trimming at V came to 5 bases and at J to 6 bases, leaving 17 bases not matched to a gene. CDR1 is SGHNT and CDR2 is YYREEE in the germline V gene (reference sequence). This CDR3 comprises 17 residues. The CDR3 sequence is CASSHASQRGRADTQYF. CDR3 bases: TGTGCCAGCAGTCACGCTTCCCAGCGGGGGAGGGCCGATACGCAGTATTTT.